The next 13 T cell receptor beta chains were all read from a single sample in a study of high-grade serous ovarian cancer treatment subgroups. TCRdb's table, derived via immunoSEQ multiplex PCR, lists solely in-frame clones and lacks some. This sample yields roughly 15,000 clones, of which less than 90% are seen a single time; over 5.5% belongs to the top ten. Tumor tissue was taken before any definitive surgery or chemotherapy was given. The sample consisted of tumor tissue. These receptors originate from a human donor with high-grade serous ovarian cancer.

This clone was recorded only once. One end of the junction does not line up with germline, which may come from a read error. The CDR3 DNA follows: TGTGCCTGCAGTGGTCAGGTCTATGGCTACACCTTC. The encoded protein is CACSGQVYGYTF. The J gene is TRBJ1-2, the V gene TRBV25-1; no clear D gene. The CDR3 totals 12 residues. Germline V gene data show CDR1 as MGHDK and CDR2 as SYGVNS.

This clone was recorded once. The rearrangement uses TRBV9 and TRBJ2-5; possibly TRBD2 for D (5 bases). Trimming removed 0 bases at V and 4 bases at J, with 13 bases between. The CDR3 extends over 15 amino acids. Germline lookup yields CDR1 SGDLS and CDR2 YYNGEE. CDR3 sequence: CASSVAGSVGETQYF. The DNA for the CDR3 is TGTGCCAGCAGCGTAGCTGGGAGTGTAGGAGAGACCCAGTACTTC.

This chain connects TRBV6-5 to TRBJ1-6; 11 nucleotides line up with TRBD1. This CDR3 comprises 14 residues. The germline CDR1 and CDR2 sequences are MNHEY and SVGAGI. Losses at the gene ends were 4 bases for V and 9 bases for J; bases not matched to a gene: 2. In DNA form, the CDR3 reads TGTGCCAGCAGTTCGGGACAGGGGGGTTCACCCCTCCACTTT. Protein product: CASSSGQGGSPLHF.

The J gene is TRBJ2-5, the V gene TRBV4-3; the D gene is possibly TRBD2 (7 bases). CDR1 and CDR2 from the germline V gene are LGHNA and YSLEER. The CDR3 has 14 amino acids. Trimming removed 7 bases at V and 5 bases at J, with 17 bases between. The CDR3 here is CASTPVAGAETQYF. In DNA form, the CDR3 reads TGCGCCAGCACCCCCGTGGCGGGGGCGGAGACCCAGTACTTC.

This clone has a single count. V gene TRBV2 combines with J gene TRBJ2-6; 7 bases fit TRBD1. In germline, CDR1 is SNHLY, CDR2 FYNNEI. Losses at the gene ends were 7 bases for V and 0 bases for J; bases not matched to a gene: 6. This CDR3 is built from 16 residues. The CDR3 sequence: CASIRDRISGANVLTF. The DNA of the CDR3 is TGTGCCAGCATCCGGGACAGAATCTCTGGGGCCAACGTCCTGACTTTC. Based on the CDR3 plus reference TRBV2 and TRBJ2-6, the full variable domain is EPEVTQTPSHQVTQMGQEVILRCVPISNHLYFYWYRQILGQKVEFLVSFYNNEISEKSEIFDDQFSVERPDGSNFTLKIRSTKLEDSAMYFCASIRDRISGANVLTFGAGSRLTVL.

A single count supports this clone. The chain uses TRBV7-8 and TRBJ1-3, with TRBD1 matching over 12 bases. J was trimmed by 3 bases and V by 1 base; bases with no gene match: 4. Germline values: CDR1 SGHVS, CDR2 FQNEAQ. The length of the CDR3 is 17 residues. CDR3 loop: CASSLVGQGALGNTIYF. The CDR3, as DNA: TGTGCCAGCAGCTTAGTGGGACAGGGGGCGCTTGGAAACACCATATATTTT.

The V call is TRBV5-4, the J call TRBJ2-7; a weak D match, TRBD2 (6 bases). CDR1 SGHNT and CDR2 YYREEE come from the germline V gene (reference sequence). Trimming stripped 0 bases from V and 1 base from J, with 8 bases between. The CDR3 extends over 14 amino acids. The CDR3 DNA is TGTGCCAGCAGCTTGGGCCGGGGGTCCTACGAGCAGTACTTC. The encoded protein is CASSLGRGSYEQYF.

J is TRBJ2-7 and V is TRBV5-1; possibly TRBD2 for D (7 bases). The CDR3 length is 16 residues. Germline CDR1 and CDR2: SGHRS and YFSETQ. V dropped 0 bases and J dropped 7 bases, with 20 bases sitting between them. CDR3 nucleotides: TGCGCCAGCAGCTTGGGCGCGGGGGCGGGACTATCGGAGCAGTACTTC. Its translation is CASSLGAGAGLSEQYF.

The CDR3 region has the DNA TGCGCCAGCAGTGGACGCCAAGATACGCAGTATTTT. Translation: CASSGRQDTQYF. The rearrangement links TRBV10-1 to TRBJ2-3; D unclear. The ends were cut back, 4 bases at V and 5 bases at J, with 7 bases in the middle. Germline CDR1 reads WNHNN; CDR2 reads SYGVQD (reference sequence). This CDR3 has 12 residues.

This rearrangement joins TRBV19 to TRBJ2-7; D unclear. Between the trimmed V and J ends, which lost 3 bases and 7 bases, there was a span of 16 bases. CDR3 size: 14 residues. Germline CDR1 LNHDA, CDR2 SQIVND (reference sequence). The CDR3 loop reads CASSIRPDLREQYF. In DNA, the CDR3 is TGTGCCAGTAGTATTAGGCCGGATTTGAGGGAGCAGTACTTC.

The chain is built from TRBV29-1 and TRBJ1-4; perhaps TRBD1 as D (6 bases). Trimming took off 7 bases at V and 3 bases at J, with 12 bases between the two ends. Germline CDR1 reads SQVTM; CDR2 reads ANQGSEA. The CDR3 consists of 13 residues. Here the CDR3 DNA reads TGCAGCGCTACAGGGAATCCTAATGAAAAACTGTTTTTT. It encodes CSATGNPNEKLFF. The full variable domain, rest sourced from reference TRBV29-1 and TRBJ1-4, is SAVISQKPSRDICQRGTSLTIQCQVDSQVTMMFWYRQQPGQSLTLIATANQGSEATYESGFVIDKFPISRPNLTFSTLTVSNMSPEDSSIYLCSATGNPNEKLFFGSGTQLSVL.

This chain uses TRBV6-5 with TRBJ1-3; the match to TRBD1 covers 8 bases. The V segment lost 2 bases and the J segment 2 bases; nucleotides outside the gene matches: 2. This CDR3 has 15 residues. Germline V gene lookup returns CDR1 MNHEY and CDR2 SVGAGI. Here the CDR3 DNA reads TGTGCCAGCAGTTACCAGGGGGCGCCTGGAAACACCATATATTTT. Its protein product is CASSYQGAPGNTIYF.

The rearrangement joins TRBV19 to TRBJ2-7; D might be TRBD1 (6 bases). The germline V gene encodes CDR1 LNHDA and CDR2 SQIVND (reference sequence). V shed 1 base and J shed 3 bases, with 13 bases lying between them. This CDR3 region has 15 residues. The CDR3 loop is CASSIATGNYYEQYF. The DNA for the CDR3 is TGTGCCAGTAGTATAGCCACAGGGAATTACTACGAGCAGTACTTC.